This TCR beta chain was retrieved from a study of blood T cell repertoires in COVID-19. Germline V gene lookup returns CDR1 SGHTA and CDR2 FQGTGA. Germline trimming cut 4 bases from V and 1 base from J; bases unmatched to any gene: 18. The CDR3 spans 20 residues. As handled by the study authors: Quantification of nucleated cells was approximated via reference gene primer amplification. The assay was immunoSEQ multiplex PCR, and TCRdb's table has in-frame clones only and misses some. V and J calls and clone size are as listed in that table; D and trimming were resolved from the DNA. The data show approximately 250,000 clones, about 87% seen once.

Material: PBMCs or T cells enriched from blood (not recorded which). The receptor comes from a woman in her 40s who had been exposed to COVID-19. J is TRBJ2-5 and V is TRBV7-3; 10 bases align to TRBD1. CDR3 amino acids: CASSSRDRGRGRGVQETQYF. The CDR3 DNA reads as TGTGCCAGCAGCTCCCGGGACAGGGGCCGTGGGAGGGGGGTCCAAGAGACCCAGTACTTC. Full variable domain (outside the CDR3, taken from reference TRBV7-3 and TRBJ2-5): GAGVSQTPSNKVTEKGKYVELRCDPISGHTALYWYRQSLGQGPEFLIYFQGTGAADDSGLPNDRFFAVRPEGSVSTLKIQRTERGDSAVYLCASSSRDRGRGRGVQETQYFGPGTRLLVL.